This is a list of T cell receptor beta chains from one sample in a study of T cells in Graves' hyperthyroidism and ophthalmopathy. MiXCR, run by TCRdb on the multiplex PCR reads, gives a single entry per CDR3 protein. The repertoire holds some 510,000 distinct CDR3 sequences, with approximately 44% as singletons. The sequencing input was peripheral blood or thyroid tissue (not recorded which). These TCRs come from a woman younger than 30 with Graves' hyperthyroidism. Each CDR3 is given with its conserved first and last residue. The D gene is left open where the match is weak. Expanded clones are given a class, and other clones once, few, many or no size at all.

NA,TRBV10-3,NA,TRBJ1-3,CAISLSAVAGNTIYF,TGTGCCATCAGTTTATCGGCAGTAGCTGGAAACACCATATATTTT
NA,TRBV5-1,NA,TRBJ2-5,CASSLGSVSPPETQYF,TGCGCCAGCAGCTTGGGGTCGGTCTCCCCCCCAGAGACCCAGTACTTC
TRBD1,TRBV9,NA,TRBJ2-7,CASSIQGKDEQYF,TGTGCCAGCAGCATACAGGGGAAGGACGAGCAGTACTTC
NA,TRBV7-8,many,TRBJ1-3,CASSLGGAGNTIYF,TGTGCCAGCAGCTTAGGAGGGGCTGGAAACACCATATATTTT
NA,TRBV20-1,NA,TRBJ1-1,CSAGGVMNTEAFF,TGCAGTGCTGGGGGGGTTATGAACACTGAAGCTTTCTTT
NA,TRBV20-1,few,TRBJ2-7,CSALSSYEQYF,TGCAGTGCATTAAGCTCCTACGAGCAGTACTTC
NA,TRBV10-3,NA,TRBJ2-7,CASSYLGGYSYEQYF,TGTGCCAGCAGTTACCTAGGAGGATACTCCTACGAGCAGTACTTC
NA,TRBV9,NA,TRBJ1-5,CASSEPLSQHQPQHF,TGTGCCAGCAGTGAACCCCTCAGTCAGCATCAGCCCCAGCATTTT
NA,TRBV25-1,NA,TRBJ1-2,CASRDLTGRGYTF,TGTGCCAGCAGGGACTTGACAGGACGTGGCTACACCTTC
NA,TRBV2,NA,TRBJ1-6,CASRLTGHPINSPLHF,TGTGCCAGCAGACTCACAGGACACCCGATAAATTCACCCCTCCACTTT
NA,TRBV19,NA,TRBJ1-2,CASSIVAEAYGYTF,TGTGCCAGTAGTATAGTCGCCGAGGCGTATGGCTACACCTTC
TRBD2,TRBV7-3,NA,TRBJ2-7,CASSSSGGVGYEQYF,TGTGCCAGCAGCTCTAGCGGCGGGGTGGGATACGAGCAGTACTTC
NA,TRBV10-3,NA,TRBJ1-6,CAITEGVGNSPLHF,TGTGCCATCACCGAAGGGGTTGGTAATTCACCCCTCCACTTT
NA,TRBV7-9,few,TRBJ1-4,CASSLGLGSNEKLFF,TGTGCCAGCAGCTTAGGGCTGGGATCTAATGAAAAACTGTTTTTT
TRBD1,TRBV2,NA,TRBJ1-2,CASSPGQGPNYGYTF,TGTGCCAGCAGCCCGGGACAGGGACCTAACTATGGCTACACCTTC
NA,TRBV24-1,few,TRBJ2-7,CATSDSGMNYEQYF,TGTGCCACCAGTGATTCAGGGATGAACTACGAGCAGTACTTC
TRBD1,TRBV6-6,NA,TRBJ2-7,CASKDQGATYEQYF,TGTGCCAGCAAAGACCAGGGGGCGACCTACGAGCAGTACTTC
NA,TRBV15,few,TRBJ1-5,CATSTAGGEPQHF,TGTGCCACCAGCACTGCGGGAGGGGAGCCCCAGCATTTT
TRBD1,TRBV5-4,many,TRBJ2-7,CASSTGTAYEQYF,TGTGCCAGCAGCACCGGGACAGCCTACGAGCAGTACTTC
NA,TRBV7-2,NA,TRBJ2-5,CASSQDRRRGETQYF,TGTGCCAGCAGCCAGGACAGGCGGAGGGGAGAGACCCAGTACTTC
NA,TRBV15,NA,TRBJ1-2,CATSSSTGRYGYTF,TGTGCCACCAGCAGCTCGACGGGCCGATATGGCTACACCTTC
NA,TRBV12-3/TRBV12-4,many,TRBJ2-2,CASSPRSTGELFF,TGTGCCAGCAGTCCCCGTAGCACCGGGGAGCTGTTTTTT
TRBD1,TRBV10-3,NA,TRBJ1-6,CAISEGQGGSPLHF,TGTGCCATCAGTGAGGGACAGGGCGGTTCACCCCTCCACTTT
TRBD2,TRBV7-9,NA,TRBJ2-7,CASSRPPSGSTFEQYF,TGTGCCAGCAGCCGACCCCCTAGCGGGTCTACCTTCGAGCAGTACTTC
NA,TRBV7-9,medium-sized,TRBJ1-2,CASSLVEGYTF,TGTGCCAGCAGCTTGGTCGAGGGCTACACCTTC
TRBD1,TRBV10-3,NA,TRBJ1-2,CAISQQGYGYTF,TGTGCCATCAGTCAACAGGGGTATGGCTACACCTTC
NA,TRBV7-2,NA,TRBJ1-1,CASSLVPLWGTEAFF,TGTGCCAGCAGCTTAGTCCCACTATGGGGGACTGAAGCTTTCTTT
NA,TRBV5-1,NA,TRBJ2-2,CASSLDTIPGELFF,TGCGCCAGCAGCTTGGACACCATCCCCGGGGAGCTGTTTTTT
TRBD2,TRBV24-1,NA,TRBJ2-7,CATSPSGRVGEQYF,TGTGCCACCAGTCCCAGCGGGAGAGTTGGCGAGCAGTACTTC
TRBD1,TRBV19,NA,TRBJ1-5,CASSILRTGGRGNQPQHF,TGTGCCAGTAGTATTCTTCGGACAGGGGGCAGAGGCAATCAGCCCCAGCATTTT
NA,TRBV19,NA,TRBJ1-1,CASSIGDMNTEAFF,TGTGCCAGTAGTATAGGGGACATGAACACTGAAGCTTTCTTT
TRBD1,TRBV2,NA,TRBJ1-2,CASSRISDRAGYTF,TGTGCCAGCAGCCGAATCTCGGACAGGGCGGGCTACACCTTC
NA,TRBV2,many,TRBJ1-5,CASSESRDQPQHF,TGTGCCAGCAGTGAATCTCGGGATCAGCCCCAGCATTTT
TRBD2,TRBV5-8,NA,TRBJ2-5,CASSLTGLAGAPETQYF,TGCGCCAGCAGCCTAACGGGACTAGCGGGAGCCCCAGAGACCCAGTACTTC
TRBD1,TRBV20-1,NA,TRBJ1-4,CSASGQGGEKLFF,TGCAGTGCTAGTGGACAGGGTGGTGAAAAACTGTTTTTT
TRBD2,TRBV7-9,NA,TRBJ2-7,CASSSNLAGGHYEQYF,TGTGCCAGCAGCTCGAACCTAGCGGGAGGCCACTACGAGCAGTACTTC
NA,TRBV19,NA,TRBJ2-2,CASRSPTREELFF,TGTGCCAGCAGGTCACCAACGAGGGAGGAGCTGTTTTTT
NA,TRBV6-5,NA,TRBJ2-2,CASSSTRAGELFF,TGTGCCAGCAGTTCCACTAGGGCCGGGGAGCTGTTTTTT